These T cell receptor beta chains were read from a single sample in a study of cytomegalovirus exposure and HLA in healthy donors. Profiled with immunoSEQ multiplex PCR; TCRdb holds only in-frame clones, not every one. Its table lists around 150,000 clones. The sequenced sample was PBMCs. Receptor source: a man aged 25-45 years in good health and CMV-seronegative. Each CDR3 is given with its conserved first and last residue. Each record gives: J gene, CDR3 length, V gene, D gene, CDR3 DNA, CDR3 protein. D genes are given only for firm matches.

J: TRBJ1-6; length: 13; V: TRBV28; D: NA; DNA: TGTGCCAGCAGTTTATTGTCGCGTTCACCCCTCCACTTT; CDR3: CASSLLSRSPLHF
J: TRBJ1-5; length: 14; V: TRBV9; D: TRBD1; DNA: TGTGCCAGCAGCGCGGACAGGGCTGATCAGCCCCAGCATTTT; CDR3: CASSADRADQPQHF
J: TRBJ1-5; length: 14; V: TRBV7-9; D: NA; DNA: TGTGCCAGTAAAGGAGGAGGGCTAAATCAGCCCCAGCATTTT; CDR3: CASKGGGLNQPQHF
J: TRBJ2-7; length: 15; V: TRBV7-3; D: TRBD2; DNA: TGTGCCAGCAGCTTAAGGGGGGGGATAGACTACGAGCAGTACTTC; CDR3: CASSLRGGIDYEQYF
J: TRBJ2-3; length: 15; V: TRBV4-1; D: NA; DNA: TGCGCCAGCAGCCAAGTGCCAGGGAGCACAGATACGCAGTATTTT; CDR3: CASSQVPGSTDTQYF
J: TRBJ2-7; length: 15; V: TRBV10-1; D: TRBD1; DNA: TGCGCCAGCAGTGGCACCGGGACAGGGGTCCACGAGCAGTACTTC; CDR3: CASSGTGTGVHEQYF
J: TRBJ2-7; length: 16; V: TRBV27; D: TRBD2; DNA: TGTGCCAGCAGTTGGGCCGGAGCGGGAGGTCCCTACGAGCAGTACTTC; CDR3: CASSWAGAGGPYEQYF
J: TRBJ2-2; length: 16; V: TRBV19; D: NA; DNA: TGTGCCAGTAACCATCCCCCGCAGGGGAACACCGGGGAGCTGTTTTTT; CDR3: CASNHPPQGNTGELFF
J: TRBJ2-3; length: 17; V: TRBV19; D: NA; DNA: TGTGCCAGTAGTGCCCGTGGAGGGGCGGGGCTCACAGATACGCAGTATTTT; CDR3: CASSARGGAGLTDTQYF
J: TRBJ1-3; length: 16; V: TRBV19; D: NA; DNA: TGTGCCAGTAGTCTCCCATGGGCCCACTCTGGAAACACCATATATTTT; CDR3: CASSLPWAHSGNTIYF
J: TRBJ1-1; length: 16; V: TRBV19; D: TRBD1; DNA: TGTGCCAGTAGTATCGGGACAGGCGGTGTGCTGGCTGAAGCTTTCTTT; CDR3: CASSIGTGGVLAEAFF
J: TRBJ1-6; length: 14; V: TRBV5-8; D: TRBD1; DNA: TGTGCCAGCAGATCAGGGGGCTCTAATTCACCCCTCCACTTT; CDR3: CASRSGGSNSPLHF
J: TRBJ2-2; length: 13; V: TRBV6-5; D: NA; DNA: TGTGCCAGCAGTTACCCCAGCACCGGGGAGCTGTTTTTT; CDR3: CASSYPSTGELFF
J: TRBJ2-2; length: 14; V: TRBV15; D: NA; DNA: TGTGCCACCAGCAGGGTTCGGTACACCGGGGAGCTGTTTTTT; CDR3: CATSRVRYTGELFF
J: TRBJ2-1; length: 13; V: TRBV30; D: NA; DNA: TGTGCCTGGAGTGTACAGTTGGCTGGTCGGCAGTTCTTC; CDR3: CAWSVQLAGRQFF
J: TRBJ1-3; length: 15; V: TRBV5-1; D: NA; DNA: TGCGCCAGCAGTGGAGACAGGCCCTCTGGAAACACCATATATTTT; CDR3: CASSGDRPSGNTIYF
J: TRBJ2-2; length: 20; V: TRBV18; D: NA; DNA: TGTGCCAGCTCACAAATGGTTGGGCGGACACTCTCCCAAAACACCGGGGAGCTGTTTTTT; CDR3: CASSQMVGRTLSQNTGELFF
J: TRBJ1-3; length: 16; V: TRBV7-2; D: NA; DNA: TGTGCCAGCAGCTTAACCCCTGGGGGCCCTGGAAACACCATATATTTT; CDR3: CASSLTPGGPGNTIYF
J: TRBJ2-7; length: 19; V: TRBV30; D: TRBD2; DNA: TGTGCCTGGAGTGAATCTCCGGGACTAGCGGGAGGCCCCGTCAGCGAGCAGTACTTC; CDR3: CAWSESPGLAGGPVSEQYF
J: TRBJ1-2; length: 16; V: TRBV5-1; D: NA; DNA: TGCGCCAGCAGCGGTCTCGCGGGGGGCGTCCTCTATGGCTACACCTTC; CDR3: CASSGLAGGVLYGYTF
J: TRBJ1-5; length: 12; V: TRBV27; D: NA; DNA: TGTGCCAGCAGTTTTAGGGGCCAGCCCCAGCATTTT; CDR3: CASSFRGQPQHF
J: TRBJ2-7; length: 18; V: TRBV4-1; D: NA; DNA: TGCGCCAGCAGCCAAGATGCGTTTTCTCAGGAAGGGGATTTCGAGCAGTACTTC; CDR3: CASSQDAFSQEGDFEQYF
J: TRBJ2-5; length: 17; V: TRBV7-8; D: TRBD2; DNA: TGTGCCAGCAGCTGGGGACTAGCGGGAGTCGGGAAGGAGACCCAGTACTTC; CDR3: CASSWGLAGVGKETQYF
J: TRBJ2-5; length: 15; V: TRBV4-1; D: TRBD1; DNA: TGCGCCAGCAGCGCCCCGGACAGGGTAGGAGAGACCCAGTACTTC; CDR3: CASSAPDRVGETQYF
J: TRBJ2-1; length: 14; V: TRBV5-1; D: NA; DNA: TGCGCCAGCAGCTCGGGGTCCCCCGACTCTGAGCAGTTCTTC; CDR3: CASSSGSPDSEQFF
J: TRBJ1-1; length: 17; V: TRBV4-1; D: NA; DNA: TGCGCCAGCAGAAAGGGCACAGGTAGGCAGGTGAACACTGAAGCTTTCTTT; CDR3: CASRKGTGRQVNTEAFF
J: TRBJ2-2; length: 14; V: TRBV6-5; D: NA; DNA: TGTGCCAGCATGAAAGCATATTCCCCCGGGGAGCTGTTTTTT; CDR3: CASMKAYSPGELFF
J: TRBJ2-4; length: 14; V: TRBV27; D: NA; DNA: TGTGCCAGCTCCAAGGACAGCTACAAAAACATTCAGTACTTC; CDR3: CASSKDSYKNIQYF
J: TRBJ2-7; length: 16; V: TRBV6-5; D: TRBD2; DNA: TGTGCCAGCAGTTGGGGGACTAGCGGGACCTCCTACGAGCAGTACTTC; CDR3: CASSWGTSGTSYEQYF
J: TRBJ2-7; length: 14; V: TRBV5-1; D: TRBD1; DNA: TGCGCCAGCAGCTTGGGACAGGGGGCCCACGAGCAGTACTTC; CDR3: CASSLGQGAHEQYF
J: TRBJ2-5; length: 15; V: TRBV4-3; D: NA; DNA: TGCGCCAGCAGCCAAGATAAGGGGATTTGGGAGACCCAGTACTTC; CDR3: CASSQDKGIWETQYF
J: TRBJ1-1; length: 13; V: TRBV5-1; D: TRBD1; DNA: TGCGCCAGCAGCTACACAGGGGGCACTGAAGCTTTCTTT; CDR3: CASSYTGGTEAFF
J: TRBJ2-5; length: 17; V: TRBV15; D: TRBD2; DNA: TGTGCCACCAGCCGAACCTTCAGCGGGAGGAAGGGACAGACCCAGTACTTC; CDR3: CATSRTFSGRKGQTQYF
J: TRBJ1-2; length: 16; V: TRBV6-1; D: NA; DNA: TGTGCCAGCAGTGAAGAGGGAGGCGGGGTAGGCTATGGCTACACCTTC; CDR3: CASSEEGGGVGYGYTF
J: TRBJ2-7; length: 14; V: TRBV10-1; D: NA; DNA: TGCGCCAGCAGTGAAACGGTATCTGTTGTTGAGCAGTACTTC; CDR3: CASSETVSVVEQYF
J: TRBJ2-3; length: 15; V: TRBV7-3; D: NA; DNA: TGTGCCAGCAGCTTAAGTGTGGGAGCATATGATACGCAGTATTTT; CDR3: CASSLSVGAYDTQYF
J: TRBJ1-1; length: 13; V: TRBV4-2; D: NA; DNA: TGTGCCAGCAGCCAAGAAATGAGCGTTTTGGCTTTCTTT; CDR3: CASSQEMSVLAFF
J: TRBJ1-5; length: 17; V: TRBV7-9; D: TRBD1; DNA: TGTGCCAGCAGCTTAGGGGCAGGGGGAGCGGGCAATCAGCCCCAGCATTTT; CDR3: CASSLGAGGAGNQPQHF
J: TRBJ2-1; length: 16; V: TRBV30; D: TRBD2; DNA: TGTGCCTGGAGTGTCCCGGGACTAGGGTCCTACAATGAGCAGTTCTTC; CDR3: CAWSVPGLGSYNEQFF
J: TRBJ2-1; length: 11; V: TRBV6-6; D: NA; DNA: TGTGCCACCGGCGGGAACAATGAGCAGTTCTTC; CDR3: CATGGNNEQFF
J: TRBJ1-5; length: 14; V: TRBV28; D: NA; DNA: TGTGCCAGCAGTTCCAGAGGCGGGCATCAGCCCCAGCATTTT; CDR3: CASSSRGGHQPQHF
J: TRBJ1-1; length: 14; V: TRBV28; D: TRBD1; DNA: TGTGCCAGCAGGAAGACAGGGGGCGCTGGGGAAGCTTTCTTT; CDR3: CASRKTGGAGEAFF
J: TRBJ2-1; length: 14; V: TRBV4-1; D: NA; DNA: TGCGCCAGCAGTCCTAGGGATAACCGGGGTGAGCAGTTCTTC; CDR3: CASSPRDNRGEQFF
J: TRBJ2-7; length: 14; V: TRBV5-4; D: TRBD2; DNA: TGTGCCAGCAGCCAGCGGGAGGGGTCCTACGAGCAGTACTTC; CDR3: CASSQREGSYEQYF
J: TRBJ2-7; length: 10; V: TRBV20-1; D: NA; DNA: TGCAGTGCTAGAAAGGAGGAGCAGTACTTC; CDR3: CSARKEEQYF
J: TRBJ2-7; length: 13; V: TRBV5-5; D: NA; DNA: TGTGCCAGCAGCTTGTTGGCAGGTAAGGAGCAGTACTTC; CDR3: CASSLLAGKEQYF
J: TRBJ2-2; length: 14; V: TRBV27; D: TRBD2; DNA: TGTGCGAGCGGGAAGGGAGCCAACACCGGGGAGCTGTTTTTT; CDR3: CASGKGANTGELFF
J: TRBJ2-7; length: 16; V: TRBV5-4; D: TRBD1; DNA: TGTGCCAGCAGTATGGCAACAGGGGCAGGGGTGAATGAGCAGTACTTC; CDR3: CASSMATGAGVNEQYF
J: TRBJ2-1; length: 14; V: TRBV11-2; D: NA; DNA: TGTGCCAGCAGCTCGCCACAGGGTGGAAATGAGCAGTTCTTC; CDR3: CASSSPQGGNEQFF
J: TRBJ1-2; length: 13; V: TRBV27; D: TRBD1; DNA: TGTGCCAGCAGTACCACACAGGGGTTGGGCTACACCTTC; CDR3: CASSTTQGLGYTF
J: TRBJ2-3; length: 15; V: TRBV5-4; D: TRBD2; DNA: TGTGCCAGCAGCGGGGGACTAGCGAGCACAGATACGCAGTATTTT; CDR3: CASSGGLASTDTQYF
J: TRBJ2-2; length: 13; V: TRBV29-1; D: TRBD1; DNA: TGCAGCTGTAGACAGGGGCGATCCGGGGAGCTGTTTTTT; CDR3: CSCRQGRSGELFF
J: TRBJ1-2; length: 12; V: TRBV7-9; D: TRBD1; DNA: TGTGCCAGCAGCTCCACAGGGGGGGGCTACACCTTC; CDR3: CASSSTGGGYTF
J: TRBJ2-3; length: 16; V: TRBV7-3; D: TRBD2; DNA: TGTGCCAGCAGCTTAAACCCTAGCGGGATTGGAGATACGCAGTATTTT; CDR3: CASSLNPSGIGDTQYF
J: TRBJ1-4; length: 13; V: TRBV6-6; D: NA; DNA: TGTGCCAGCCGGAACAGGGTTAATGAAAAACTGTTTTTT; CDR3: CASRNRVNEKLFF
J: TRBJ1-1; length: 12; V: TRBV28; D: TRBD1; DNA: TGTGCCAGCAGTTTATTCAGGGGGCAGGCTTTCTTT; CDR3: CASSLFRGQAFF
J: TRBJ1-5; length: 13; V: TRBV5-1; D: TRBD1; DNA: TGCGCCAGCTCGACAGGGAACAATCAGCCCCAGCATTTT; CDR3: CASSTGNNQPQHF
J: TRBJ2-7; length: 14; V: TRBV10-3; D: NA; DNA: TGTGCCATCAGCGCCGGGACACTCTTATACGAGCAGTACTTC; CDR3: CAISAGTLLYEQYF
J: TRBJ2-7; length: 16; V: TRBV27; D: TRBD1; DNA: TGTGCCAGCAGTTTAAGGGCACGACAGGGGTCCATCGAGCAGTACTTC; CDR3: CASSLRARQGSIEQYF
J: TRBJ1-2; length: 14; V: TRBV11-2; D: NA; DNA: TGTGCCAGCAGCTTAGCCACAGCTAACTATGGCTACACCTTC; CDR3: CASSLATANYGYTF